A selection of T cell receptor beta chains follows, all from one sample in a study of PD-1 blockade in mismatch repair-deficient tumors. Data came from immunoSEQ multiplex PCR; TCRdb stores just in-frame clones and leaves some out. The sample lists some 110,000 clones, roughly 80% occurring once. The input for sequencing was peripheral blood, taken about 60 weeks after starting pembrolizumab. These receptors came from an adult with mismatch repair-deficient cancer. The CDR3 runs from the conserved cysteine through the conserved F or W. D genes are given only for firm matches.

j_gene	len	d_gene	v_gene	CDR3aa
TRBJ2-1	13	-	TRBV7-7	CASSPRTHNEQFF
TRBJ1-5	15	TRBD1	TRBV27	CASRATAQGYRPQHF
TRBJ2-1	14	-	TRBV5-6	CASSLSGFHNEQFF
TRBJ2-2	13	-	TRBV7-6	CASSQQGPGELFF
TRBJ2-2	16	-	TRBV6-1	CASSELSQGGHGELFF
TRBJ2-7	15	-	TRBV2	CASSSPGTSTYEQYF
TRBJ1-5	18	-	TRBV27	CASSKVYVQTDSNQPQHF
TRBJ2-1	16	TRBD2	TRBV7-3	CASSPVPAGVINEQFF
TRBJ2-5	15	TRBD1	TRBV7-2	CASSLETGAQETQYF
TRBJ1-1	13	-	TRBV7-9	CASSTLGNTEAFF
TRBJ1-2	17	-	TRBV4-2	CASSREPNFQGEGGYTF
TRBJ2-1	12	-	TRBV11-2	CASSLGVDEQFF
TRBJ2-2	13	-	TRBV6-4	CASSDENTGELFF
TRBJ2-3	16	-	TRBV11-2	CASSRPEGPSTDTQYF
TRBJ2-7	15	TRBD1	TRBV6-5	CASSFSPGTGVEQYF
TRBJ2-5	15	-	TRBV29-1	CSVGRDSLRVETQYF
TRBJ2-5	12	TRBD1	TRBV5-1	CASGTAKETQYF
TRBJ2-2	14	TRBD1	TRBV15	CATSRYRGPGELFF
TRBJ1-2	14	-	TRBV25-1	CASSESHGNYGYTF
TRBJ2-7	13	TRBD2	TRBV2	CASSDSGKLEQYF
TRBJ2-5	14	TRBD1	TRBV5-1	CASSWTGAQETQYF
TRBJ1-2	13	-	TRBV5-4	CASSLVGAYGYTF
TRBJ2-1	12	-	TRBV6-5	CASSGQYNEQFF
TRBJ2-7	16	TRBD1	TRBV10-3	CATGPGTGEGSYEQYF
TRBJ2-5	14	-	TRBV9	CASSVGDGKETQYF
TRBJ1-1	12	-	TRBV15	CATSRENSGAFF
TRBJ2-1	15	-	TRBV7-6	CASSLSRGPYNEQFF